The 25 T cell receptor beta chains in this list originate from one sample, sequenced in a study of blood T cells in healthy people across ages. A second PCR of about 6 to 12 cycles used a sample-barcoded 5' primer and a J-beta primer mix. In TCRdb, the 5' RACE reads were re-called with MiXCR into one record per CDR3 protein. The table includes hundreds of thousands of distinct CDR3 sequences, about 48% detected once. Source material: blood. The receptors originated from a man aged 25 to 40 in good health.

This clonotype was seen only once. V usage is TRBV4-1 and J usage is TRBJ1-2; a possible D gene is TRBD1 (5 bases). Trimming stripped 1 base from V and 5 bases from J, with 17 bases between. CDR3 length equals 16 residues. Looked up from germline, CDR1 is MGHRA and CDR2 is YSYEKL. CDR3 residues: CASSQGPGTAEYGYTF. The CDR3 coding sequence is TGCGCCAGCAGCCAAGGGCCCGGGACGGCCGAGTATGGCTACACCTTC.

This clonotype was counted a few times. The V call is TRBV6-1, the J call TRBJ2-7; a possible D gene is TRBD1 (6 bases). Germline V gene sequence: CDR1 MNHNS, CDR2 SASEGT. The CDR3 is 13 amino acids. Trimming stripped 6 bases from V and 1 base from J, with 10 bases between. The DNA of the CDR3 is TGTGCCAGCAGGAGGGGACAATCCTACGAGCAGTACTTC. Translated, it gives CASRRGQSYEQYF.

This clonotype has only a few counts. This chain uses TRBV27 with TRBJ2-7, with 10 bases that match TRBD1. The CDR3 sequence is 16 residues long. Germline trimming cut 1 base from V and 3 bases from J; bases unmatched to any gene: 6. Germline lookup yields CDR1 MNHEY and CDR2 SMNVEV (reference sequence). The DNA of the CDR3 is TGTGCCAGCAGTTTATTGGGGACAGGGGAGAACTACGAGCAGTACTTC. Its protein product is CASSLLGTGENYEQYF.

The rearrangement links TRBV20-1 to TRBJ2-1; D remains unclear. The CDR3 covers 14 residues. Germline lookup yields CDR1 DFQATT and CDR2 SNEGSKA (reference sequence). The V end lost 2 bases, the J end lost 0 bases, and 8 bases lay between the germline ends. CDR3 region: CSARFGSSYNEQFF. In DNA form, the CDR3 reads TGCAGTGCTAGATTTGGTAGCTCCTACAATGAGCAGTTCTTC.

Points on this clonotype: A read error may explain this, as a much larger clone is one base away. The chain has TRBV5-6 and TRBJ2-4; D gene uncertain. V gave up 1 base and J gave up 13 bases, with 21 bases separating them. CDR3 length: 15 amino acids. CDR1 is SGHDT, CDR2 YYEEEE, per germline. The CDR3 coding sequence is TGTGCCAGCAGCTTGAGGACGGCTCTACCCTACGGGCAGTACTTC. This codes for CASSLRTALPYGQYF.

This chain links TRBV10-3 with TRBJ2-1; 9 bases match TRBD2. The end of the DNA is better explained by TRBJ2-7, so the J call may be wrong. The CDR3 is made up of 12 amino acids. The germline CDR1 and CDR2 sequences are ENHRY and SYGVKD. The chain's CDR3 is CAIGGTSNEQYF. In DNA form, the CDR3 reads TGTGCCATCGGTGGGACTAGCAATGAGCAGTACTTC.

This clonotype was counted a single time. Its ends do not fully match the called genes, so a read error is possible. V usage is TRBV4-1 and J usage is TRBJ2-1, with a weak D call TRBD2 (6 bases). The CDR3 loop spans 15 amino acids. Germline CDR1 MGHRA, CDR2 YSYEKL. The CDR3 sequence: CASSPPGGLNNEQFF. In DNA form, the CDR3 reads TGTGCCAGCAGCCCACCTGGGGGGTTAAACAATGAGCAGTTCTTC.

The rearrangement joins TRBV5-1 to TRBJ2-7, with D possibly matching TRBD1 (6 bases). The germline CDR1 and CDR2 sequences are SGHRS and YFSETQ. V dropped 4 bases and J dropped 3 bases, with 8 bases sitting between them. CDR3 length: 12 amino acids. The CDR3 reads CASSKDSYEQYF. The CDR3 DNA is TGCGCCAGCAGCAAGGACAGCTACGAGCAGTACTTC.

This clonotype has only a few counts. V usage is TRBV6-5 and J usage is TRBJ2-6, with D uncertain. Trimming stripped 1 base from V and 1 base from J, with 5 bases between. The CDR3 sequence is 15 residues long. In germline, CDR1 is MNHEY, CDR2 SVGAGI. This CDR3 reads CASSYWLSGANVLTF. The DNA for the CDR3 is TGTGCCAGCAGTTACTGGCTGTCTGGGGCCAACGTCCTGACTTTC.

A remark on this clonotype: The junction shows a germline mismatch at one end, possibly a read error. The CDR3 spells CGSSVTGGSNQPQHF. CDR3 DNA sequence: TGTGGCAGCAGCGTAACGGGAGGCAGCAATCAGCCCCAGCATTTT. The chain employs TRBV9 and TRBJ1-5; D call uncertain. The CDR3 totals 15 residues. Germline V gene sequence: CDR1 SGDLS, CDR2 YYNGEE.

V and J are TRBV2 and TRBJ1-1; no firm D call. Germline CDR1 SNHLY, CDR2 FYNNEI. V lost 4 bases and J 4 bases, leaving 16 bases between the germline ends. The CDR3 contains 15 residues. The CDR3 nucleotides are TGTGCCAGCAGTGCCTTAGGCAGTGGCGTCACTGAAGCTTTCTTT. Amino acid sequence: CASSALGSGVTEAFF.

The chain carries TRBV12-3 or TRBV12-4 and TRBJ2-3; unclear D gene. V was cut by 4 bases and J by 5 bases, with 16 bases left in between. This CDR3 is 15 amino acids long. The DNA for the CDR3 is TGTGCCAGCAGTTCCTACCGGGTCTTATTAGATACGCAGTATTTT. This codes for CASSSYRVLLDTQYF.

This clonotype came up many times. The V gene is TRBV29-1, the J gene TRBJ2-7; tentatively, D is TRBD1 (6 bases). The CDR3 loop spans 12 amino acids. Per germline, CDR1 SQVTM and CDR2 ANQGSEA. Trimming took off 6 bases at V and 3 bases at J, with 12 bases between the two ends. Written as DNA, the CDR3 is TGCAGCGTGCAGGGGAACGGCTACGAGCAGTACTTC. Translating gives CSVQGNGYEQYF.

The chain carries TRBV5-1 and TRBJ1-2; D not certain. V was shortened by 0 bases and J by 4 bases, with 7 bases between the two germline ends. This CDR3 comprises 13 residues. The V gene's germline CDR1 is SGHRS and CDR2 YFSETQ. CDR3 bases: TGCGCCAGCAGCTTGGGGAGCTTCTATGGCTACACCTTC. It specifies CASSLGSFYGYTF.

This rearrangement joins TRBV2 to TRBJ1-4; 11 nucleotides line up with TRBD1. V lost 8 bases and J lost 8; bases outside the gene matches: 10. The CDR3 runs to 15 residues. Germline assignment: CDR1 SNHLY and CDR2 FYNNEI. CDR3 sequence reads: CASASAGQGDEKLFF. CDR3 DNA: TGTGCCAGCGCTTCCGCGGGACAGGGGGACGAAAAACTGTTTTTT.

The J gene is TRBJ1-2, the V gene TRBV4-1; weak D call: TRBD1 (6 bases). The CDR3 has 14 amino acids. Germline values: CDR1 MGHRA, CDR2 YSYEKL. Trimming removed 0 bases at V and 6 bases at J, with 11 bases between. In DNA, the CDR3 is TGCGCCAGCAGCCAAGATTGGAGGGGGGATGGCTACACCTTC. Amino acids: CASSQDWRGDGYTF.

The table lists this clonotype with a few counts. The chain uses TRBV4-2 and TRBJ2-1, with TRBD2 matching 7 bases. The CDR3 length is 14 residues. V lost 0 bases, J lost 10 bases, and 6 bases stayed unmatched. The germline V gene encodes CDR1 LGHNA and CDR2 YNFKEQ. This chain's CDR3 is CASSQEAGVDEQFF. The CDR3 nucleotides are TGTGCCAGCAGCCAAGAGGCGGGGGTGGACGAGCAGTTCTTC.

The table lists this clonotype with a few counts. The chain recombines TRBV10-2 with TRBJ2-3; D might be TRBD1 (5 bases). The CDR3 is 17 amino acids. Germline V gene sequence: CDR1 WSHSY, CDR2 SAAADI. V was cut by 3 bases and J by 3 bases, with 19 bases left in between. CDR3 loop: CASSEGAFPGQTDTQYF. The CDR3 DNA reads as TGCGCCAGCAGTGAAGGGGCGTTCCCAGGTCAGACAGATACGCAGTATTTT.

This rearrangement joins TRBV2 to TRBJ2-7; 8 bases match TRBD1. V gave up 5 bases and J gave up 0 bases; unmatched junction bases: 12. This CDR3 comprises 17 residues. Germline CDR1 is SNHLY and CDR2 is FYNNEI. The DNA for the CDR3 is TGTGCCAGCAGTTCGTTATCAGGGGGCCTGAGCTCCTACGAGCAGTACTTC. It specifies CASSSLSGGLSSYEQYF.

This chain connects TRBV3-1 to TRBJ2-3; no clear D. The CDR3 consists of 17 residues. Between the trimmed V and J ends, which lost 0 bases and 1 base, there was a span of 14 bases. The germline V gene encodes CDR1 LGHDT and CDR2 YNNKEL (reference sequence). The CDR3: CASSQDRLVPGTDTQYF. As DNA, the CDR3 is TGTGCCAGCAGCCAAGATCGGCTAGTCCCCGGCACAGATACGCAGTATTTT.

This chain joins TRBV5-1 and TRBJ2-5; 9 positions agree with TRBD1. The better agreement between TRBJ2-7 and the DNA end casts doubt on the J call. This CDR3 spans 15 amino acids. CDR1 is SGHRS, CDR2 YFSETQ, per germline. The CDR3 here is CASSTGTGSFGEQYF. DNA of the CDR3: TGCGCCAGCAGCACCGGGACAGGGTCCTTCGGCGAGCAGTACTTC.

CDR3 in DNA: TGCAGTGCTAGTAAGAGCTCTGGGGCCAACGTCCTGACTTTC. This gives the protein CSASKSSGANVLTF. This chain connects TRBV20-1 to TRBJ2-6; D is unresolved. The germline V and J ends were trimmed by 3 bases and 0 bases, with 6 bases remaining between them. Per the germline V gene, CDR1 is DFQATT and CDR2 is SNEGSKA (reference sequence). The CDR3 loop spans 14 amino acids.

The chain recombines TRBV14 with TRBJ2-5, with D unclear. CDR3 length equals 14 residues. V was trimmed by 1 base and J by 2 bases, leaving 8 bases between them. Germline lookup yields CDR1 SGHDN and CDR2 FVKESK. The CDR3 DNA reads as TGTGCCAGCAGCCAAGCGCCCAAGCAAGAGACCCAGTACTTC. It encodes CASSQAPKQETQYF.

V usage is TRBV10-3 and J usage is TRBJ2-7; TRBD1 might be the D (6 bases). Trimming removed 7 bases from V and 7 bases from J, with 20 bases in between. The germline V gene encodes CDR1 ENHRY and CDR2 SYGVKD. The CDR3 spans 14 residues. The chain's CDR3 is CAIKAQGGVGEQYF. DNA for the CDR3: TGTGCCATCAAGGCCCAAGGGGGAGTAGGGGAGCAGTACTTC.

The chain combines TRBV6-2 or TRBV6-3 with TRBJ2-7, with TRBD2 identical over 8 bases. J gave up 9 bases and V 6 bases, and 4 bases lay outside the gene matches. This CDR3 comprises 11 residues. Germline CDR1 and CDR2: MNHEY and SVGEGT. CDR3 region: CASSYGLAQYF. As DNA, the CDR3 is TGTGCCAGCAGCTATGGACTAGCGCAGTACTTC.